The T cell receptor (beta chain) described here comes from a study of identical twins. In every case, the donor was a healthy Caucasian. Germline values: CDR1 SEHNR, CDR2 FQNEAQ (reference sequence). This CDR3 comprises 16 residues. V was clipped by 1 base and J by 1 base, with 11 bases between them. Study conclusions and caveats: Clonotypes of the beta chain that were abundant in cord blood carried fewer insertions (memory repertoires showed none). Twin-shared out-of-frame alpha sequences were enriched for low generation probability.

Concerning this clonotype itself: Its cognate antigen is unknown.

Each cDNA held unique molecular identifiers, and template switching gave it a universal primer site. Using its own MiXCR run on the 5' RACE reads, TCRdb lists one record per CDR3 protein. Of some 560,000 distinct CDR3 sequences in the sample, approximately 10% were seen once. A further study also used this sample, focusing on yellow fever vaccine responses in identical twins.

The TCR sequence derives from a woman between 18 and 29 years old in good health. J is TRBJ1-3 and V is TRBV7-9; D remains ambiguous. Material: PBMCs. The DNA for the CDR3 is TGTGCCAGCAGCTTAGGCACCCCAGGTTCTGGAAACACCATATATTTT. The encoded protein is CASSLGTPGSGNTIYF.